This record concerns one T cell receptor (beta chain) sequence. The CDR3 is made up of 12 amino acids. V was shortened by 8 bases and J by 14 bases, with 19 bases between the two germline ends. Germline assignment: CDR1 MDHEN and CDR2 SYDVKM. This specimen belongs to a study of cytomegalovirus exposure and HLA in healthy donors. Here immunoSEQ multiplex PCR was the method, and the copy in TCRdb shows in-frame clones only, minus some. The profile covers around 100,000 clones, with about 95% appearing a single time and almost 0.9% taken by the ten largest. Source material: PBMCs. The rearrangement uses TRBV28 and TRBJ2-4; possibly TRBD2 for D (5 bases). This clonotype was obtained from a woman younger than 35 in good health and CMV-seronegative. CDR3: CASRDGGRQEYF. The CDR3 DNA sequence: TGTGCCAGCCGTGACGGAGGCAGGCAGGAGTACTTC.